There are a few counts of the clone carrying this T cell receptor beta chain. The antigen remains unidentified. The sample originates from a study of T cells in Graves' hyperthyroidism and ophthalmopathy. Study as a whole: The authors collected peripheral blood at initial diagnosis, before any treatment. Regarding the study as a whole: Blood held most thyroid clonotypes expanded above 0.001 frequency.

V was trimmed by 3 bases and J by 4 bases, leaving 12 bases between them. The CDR3 is 13 residues long. Germline-derived CDR1 and CDR2 are DFQATT and SNEGSKA (reference sequence). RNA transcripts served as the template for amplifying TCR beta CDR3 regions. The HTBI primer set drove a first-round RT-PCR of the TCR CDR3. TCRdb ran MiXCR on the multiplex PCR reads and lists one entry per CDR3 protein. Seen here are about 500,000 distinct CDR3 sequences, about 16% observed once, and the top ten hold roughly 29%. Thyroid ultrasound, orbital computed tomography, clinical symptoms, and serum thyroxine and TRAb underpinned diagnoses. The authors obtained PBMCs from about 9 ml of fresh peripheral blood.

This chain connects TRBV20-1 to TRBJ1-2; no definite D call. The sequence was collected from a woman aged 25 to 39 with Graves' ophthalmopathy. The sample taken for sequencing was blood. The CDR3 nucleotides read TGCAGTGCTAGGGAGGGAAGCTTCTATGGCTACACCTTC. Translating it yields CSAREGSFYGYTF.